What follows are 30 T cell receptor beta chains derived from one specimen sequenced in a study of blood T cells in healthy people across ages. With a J-beta primer mix and a sample-barcoded 5' primer, a second PCR ran about 7 to 12 cycles. Using its own MiXCR run on the 5' RACE reads, TCRdb lists one record per CDR3 protein. The data contain about 590,000 distinct CDR3 sequences, less than 35% of them singletons. What was sequenced was blood. Receptors originate from a woman aged 80 or older in good health.

This clonotype occurred many times. The chain carries TRBV7-2 and TRBJ2-5; tentative D call: TRBD1 (5 bases). The V gene lost 8 bases and the J gene lost 5 bases, with 12 bases spanning the gap. Germline CDR1 is SGHTA and CDR2 is FQGNSA. CDR3 length: 12 amino acids. CDR3 residues: CASRRAEETQYF. The CDR3 bases are TGTGCCAGCCGCAGGGCGGAGGAGACCCAGTACTTC.

This clonotype was recorded many times. The chain uses TRBV7-6 and TRBJ1-2; D unclear. Germline V CDR1 and CDR2: SGHVS, FNYEAQ. V lost 10 bases and J lost 2, with 11 bases in between. CDR3 length: 12 residues. CDR3 DNA: TGTGCCATCAACACCATGAACTATGGCTACACCTTC. Amino acid sequence: CAINTMNYGYTF.

In this sample, this clonotype turned up many times. The genes are TRBV29-1 and TRBJ1-2, with D perhaps matching TRBD1 (6 bases). In germline, CDR1 is SQVTM, CDR2 ANQGSEA. This CDR3 comprises 13 residues. Trimming removed 6 bases from V and 3 bases from J, with 14 bases in between. CDR3 amino acids: CSVRDTSDYGYTF. CDR3 in DNA: TGCAGCGTCCGGGACACTAGCGACTATGGCTACACCTTC.

This clonotype was picked up many times. V gene TRBV5-1 combines with J gene TRBJ2-7; the match to TRBD2 covers 7 bases. This CDR3 spans 15 amino acids. The V gene end was trimmed by 6 bases and the J gene end by 0 bases; junction bases not matched to a gene: 9. Germline V gives CDR1 SGHRS, CDR2 YFSETQ. For the CDR3, the DNA is TGCGCCAGCAACATAGCGGGCCCCAGCTCCTACGAGCAGTACTTC. Its protein is CASNIAGPSSYEQYF.

This chain links TRBV7-8 with TRBJ2-3; 10 positions agree with TRBD2. V shed 8 bases, J shed 3 bases, and the junction held 14 bases outside the gene matches. Germline CDR1 and CDR2: SGHVS and FQNEAQ. The CDR3 is 17 residues long. This CDR3 reads CASGRLAGATPTDTQYF. The CDR3 coding sequence is TGTGCCAGCGGTCGGCTAGCGGGGGCCACTCCAACAGATACGCAGTATTTT.

As concerns this clonotype: A junction boundary mismatches the germline segment, possibly from a read error. The chain joins TRBV6-5 to TRBJ2-1, with D possibly being TRBD1 (5 bases). Germline-derived CDR1 and CDR2 are MNHEY and SVGAGI. The CDR3 sequence is 16 residues long. The DNA for the CDR3 is TGTACCAGCAGCCCATTGCGGACAAGAAAGTACAATGAGCAGTTCTTC. It yields the protein CTSSPLRTRKYNEQFF.

This clonotype was observed many times. The CDR3 is CSVLSRASGGALYNEQFF. The CDR3 bases are TGCAGCGTCCTTTCCCGGGCTAGCGGGGGGGCTTTATACAATGAGCAGTTCTTC. This chain joins TRBV29-1 and TRBJ2-1, with 12 bases fitting TRBD2. The CDR3 runs 18 residues. The J segment lost 4 bases and the V segment lost 6 bases, leaving 16 bases of the junction unmatched. Germline V CDR1 and CDR2: SQVTM, ANQGSEA.

The rearrangement joins TRBV2 to TRBJ1-5; D might be TRBD1 (5 bases). Germline lookup yields CDR1 SNHLY and CDR2 FYNNEI. This CDR3 contains 15 residues. Trimming stripped 6 bases from V and 1 base from J, with 13 bases between. CDR3: CASRESGGSNQPQHF. The CDR3 region has the DNA TGTGCCAGCAGGGAGAGTGGGGGGAGCAATCAGCCCCAGCATTTT. The variable domain in full, with the rest retrieved from reference TRBV2 and TRBJ1-5, is EPEVTQTPSHQVTQMGQEVILRCVPISNHLYFYWYRQILGQKVEFLVSFYNNEISEKSEIFDDQFSVERPDGSNFTLKIRSTKLEDSAMYFCASRESGGSNQPQHFGDGTRLSIL.

The rearrangement links TRBV7-2 to TRBJ2-3, with 8 bases identical to TRBD1. With V trimmed by 5 bases and J by 5 bases, 9 bases remained unmatched. Germline values: CDR1 SGHTA, CDR2 FQGNSA. This CDR3 is 15 amino acids long. The CDR3 sequence: CASSQGQGSKDTQYF. The CDR3 coding sequence is TGTGCCAGCAGCCAAGGACAGGGATCCAAAGATACGCAGTATTTT.

A note on this clonotype: One base away lies a much larger clone, so this may be a sequencing read error. DNA of the CDR3: TGTGCCAGCTCACTATCGAAGGAGACCCAGTACTTC. Its protein is CASSLSKETQYF. The chain recombines TRBV18 with TRBJ2-5; D not certain. This CDR3 has 12 residues. Per the germline V gene, CDR1 is KGHSH and CDR2 is LQKENI. Between the trimmed V and J ends, which lost 4 bases and 5 bases, there was a span of 8 bases.

The gene calls are TRBV7-9 and TRBJ1-2; TRBD1 aligns across 10 bases. Germline V CDR1 and CDR2: SEHNR, FQNEAQ (reference sequence). The V gene end was trimmed by 5 bases and the J gene end by 4 bases; junction bases not matched to a gene: 7. CDR3 size: 15 residues. The CDR3 DNA sequence: TGTGCCAGCAGCGATCGGACAGGGGGAGTCTATGGCTACACCTTC. It specifies CASSDRTGGVYGYTF.

Concerning this clonotype: A single base separates this from a much larger clone, so it may be a read error. The chain uses TRBV9 and TRBJ1-1, with D unclear. Germline CDR1 and CDR2: SGDLS and YYNGEE. The CDR3 length is 14 residues. V was shortened by 3 bases and J by 1 base, with 10 bases between the two germline ends. The CDR3 is CASSAVGSNTEAFF. Here the CDR3 DNA reads TGTGCCAGCAGCGCAGTAGGCTCGAACACTGAAGCTTTCTTT.

In its sample, this clonotype was seen many times. The chain recombines TRBV28 with TRBJ2-7; D possibly matches TRBD1 or TRBD2 (7 bases each). Per the germline V gene, CDR1 is MDHEN and CDR2 is SYDVKM. CDR3 length: 15 residues. Trimming shortened V by 7 bases and J by 5 bases, and 21 bases separated the two germline ends. CDR3 protein: CASNTPGGRGHEQYF. CDR3 nucleotide sequence: TGTGCCAGCAACACTCCCGGGGGGAGGGGGCACGAGCAGTACTTC. Based on the CDR3 plus reference TRBV28 and TRBJ2-7, the full variable domain is DVKVTQSSRYLVKRTGEKVFLECVQDMDHENMFWYRQDPGLGLRLIYFSYDVKMKEKGDIPEGYSVSREKKERFSLILESASTNQTSMYLCASNTPGGRGHEQYFGPGTRLTVT.

The chain joins TRBV7-3 to TRBJ2-5, with a tentative D call TRBD2 (6 bases). The CDR3 spans 14 residues. Between the trimmed V and J ends, which lost 5 bases and 5 bases, there was a span of 15 bases. The germline CDR1 and CDR2 sequences are SGHTA and FQGTGA. The CDR3 loop is CASSPLVGGETQYF. In DNA, the CDR3 is TGTGCCAGCAGCCCCCTTGTCGGGGGTGAGACCCAGTACTTC.

This chain uses TRBV7-2 with TRBJ2-2; D is possibly TRBD1 (5 bases). Trimming cost V 5 bases and J 9 bases, with 13 bases left between them. The CDR3 consists of 13 residues. Germline values: CDR1 SGHTA, CDR2 FQGNSA. CDR3 in DNA: TGTGCCAGCAGCCCCCGACAGAACTGGGAGCTGTTTTTT. Translated: CASSPRQNWELFF.

This clonotype has only a few counts. The CDR3 protein is CASSLLNREDYEQYF. The DNA of the CDR3 is TGTGCCAGCTCACTATTGAACAGGGAAGACTACGAGCAGTACTTC. The chain is built from TRBV18 and TRBJ2-5, with a weak D call TRBD1 (6 bases). The assigned J gene may be wrong: the sequence end matches TRBJ2-7 better. Germline CDR1 is KGHSH and CDR2 is LQKENI. CDR3 size: 15 residues.

The sample holds a few counts of this clonotype. V and J are TRBV5-1 and TRBJ1-3; TRBD1 matches at 9 bases. The J segment lost 10 bases and the V segment lost 3 bases, leaving 5 bases of the junction unmatched. CDR3 length: 13 amino acids. The V gene's germline CDR1 is SGHRS and CDR2 YFSETQ. The CDR3 nucleotides are TGCGCCAGCAGCTCAACACAGGGGGCGACCATATATTTT. Amino acid sequence: CASSSTQGATIYF.

On this clonotype itself: A single base separates this from a much larger clone, so it may be a read error. The chain couples TRBV5-6 to TRBJ1-2; TRBD1 might be the D (5 bases). The CDR3 totals 12 residues. From germline, CDR1 is SGHDT and CDR2 YYEEEE. The CDR3 here is CASSSTVLGCTF. For the CDR3, the DNA is TGTGCCAGCAGCTCGACAGTCTTAGGCTGCACCTTC.

The table lists this clonotype with a few counts. The chain uses TRBV3-1 and TRBJ1-5; no definite D call. The CDR3 is 15 residues long. Germline V gene sequence: CDR1 LGHDT, CDR2 YNNKEL (reference sequence). V gave up 1 base and J gave up 1 base, with 8 bases separating them. CDR3 in DNA: TGTGCCAGCAGCCAAGGTGGGATGAGCAATCAGCCCCAGCATTTT. Its protein is CASSQGGMSNQPQHF.

The rearrangement links TRBV19 to TRBJ2-1; 9 bases agree with TRBD2. V gave up 11 bases and J gave up 3 bases; unmatched junction bases: 8. Germline V gene data show CDR1 as LNHDA and CDR2 as SQIVND (reference sequence). The CDR3 spans 14 residues. The CDR3 is CAAKRGALYNEQFF. CDR3 in DNA: TGTGCCGCTAAGCGGGGGGCCCTCTACAATGAGCAGTTCTTC.

The chain carries TRBV27 and TRBJ2-1; the match to TRBD1 covers 7 bases. Losses at the gene ends were 6 bases for V and 9 bases for J; bases not matched to a gene: 11. Germline CDR1 and CDR2: MNHEY and SMNVEV (reference sequence). The CDR3 extends over 14 amino acids. The CDR3 DNA sequence: TGTGCCAGCAGATTGTATAGGGGGCTAGGTGAGCAGTTCTTC. It encodes CASRLYRGLGEQFF.

V gene TRBV12-3 or TRBV12-4 combines with J gene TRBJ2-6; tentatively, D is TRBD2 (6 bases). The ends were cut back, 6 bases at V and 0 bases at J, with 15 bases in the middle. This CDR3 is built from 17 residues. The CDR3 loop is CASSPPGRISGANVLTF. CDR3 nucleotides: TGTGCCAGCAGCCCTCCTGGGAGGATCTCTGGGGCCAACGTCCTGACTTTC.

This clonotype was seen many times. The rearrangement joins TRBV15 to TRBJ2-3; possible D gene TRBD1, 7 bases. Germline V gene sequence: CDR1 LNHNV, CDR2 YYDKDF (reference sequence). This CDR3 has 12 amino acids. The V end was cut by 5 bases, the J end by 7 bases, with 10 bases between. The CDR3 DNA follows: TGTGCCACCAGCGGAGGGGGCCATACGCAGTATTTT. Translating gives CATSGGGHTQYF.

Comments on this clonotype: A read error is possible here, since a much larger clone lies one base away. J is TRBJ1-2 and V is TRBV5-1, with unresolved D. Germline V gene data show CDR1 as SGHRS and CDR2 as YFSETQ. Trimming shortened V by 4 bases and J by 6 bases, and 16 bases separated the two germline ends. The CDR3 is 14 amino acids. The CDR3: CASSRTGGRDGYTF. The CDR3 coding sequence is TGCGCCAGCAGCCGGACGGGAGGGCGCGATGGCTACACCTTC. Supplemented by reference TRBV5-1 and TRBJ1-2, the full variable domain reads KAGVTQTPRYLIKTRGQQVTLSCSPISGHRSVSWYQQTPGQGLQFLFEYFSETQRNKGNFPGRFSGRQFSNSRSEMNVSTLELGDSALYLCASSRTGGRDGYTFGSGTRLTVV.

About this clonotype itself: A junction end diverges from the germline sequence, so it may reflect a read error. The genes are TRBV5-1 and TRBJ1-5; TRBD1 matches at 8 bases. The CDR3 runs to 13 residues. CDR1 is SGHRS and CDR2 is YFSETQ in the germline V gene. The CDR3 loop reads CAGSPGGDQPQHF. CDR3 bases: TGCGCCGGCAGCCCAGGGGGCGATCAGCCCCAGCATTTT.

J is TRBJ1-6 and V is TRBV20-1; D ambiguous. Germline CDR1 DFQATT, CDR2 SNEGSKA (reference sequence). There are 13 residues in the CDR3. V shed 0 bases and J shed 7 bases, with 7 bases lying between them. The CDR3 region has the DNA TGCAGTGCTAGAGAACGTACGAATTCACCCCTCCACTTT. It encodes CSARERTNSPLHF.

Note on this clonotype: A read error is possible here, since a much larger clone lies one base away. V and J are TRBV7-2 and TRBJ2-1, with 9 bases lining up with TRBD2. From germline, CDR1 is SGHTA and CDR2 FQGNSA. J gave up 5 bases and V 5 bases, and 10 bases lay outside the gene matches. The CDR3 length is 16 residues. The CDR3 DNA sequence: TGTGCCAGCAGCCCCGAGGCAGCGGGGGGTCACAATGAGCAGTTCTTC. Translation gives CASSPEAAGGHNEQFF.

The J gene is TRBJ1-6, the V gene TRBV30; TRBD1 might be the D (6 bases). This CDR3 has 15 amino acids. The V gene's germline CDR1 is GTSNPN and CDR2 SVGIG (reference sequence). With 1 base removed from V and 8 bases from J, the gap between germline ends came to 15 bases. In DNA form, the CDR3 reads TGTGCCTGGAGTGCCACAGGGACCGGGGATTCACCCCTCCACTTT. Amino acids: CAWSATGTGDSPLHF.

This clonotype was recorded many times. Here the CDR3 reads CASSQDSSSNTGELFF. The CDR3 DNA reads TGCGCCAGCAGCCAAGATAGCTCGTCGAACACCGGGGAGCTGTTTTTT. The J gene is TRBJ2-2, the V gene TRBV4-3; D gene ambiguous. Germline V gene sequence: CDR1 LGHNA, CDR2 YSLEER. This CDR3 has 16 residues. Trimming removed 0 bases from V and 0 bases from J, with 8 bases in between.

Notes on this clonotype: A clone one base away is much larger, so this may be a read error. The chain uses TRBV6-1 and TRBJ2-7; a possible D gene is TRBD2 (5 bases). There are 14 residues in the CDR3. Germline V gene lookup returns CDR1 MNHNS and CDR2 SASEGT. CDR3 residues: CASSEAHGDYEQDF. CDR3 nucleotide sequence: TGTGCCAGCAGTGAAGCGCACGGGGATTACGAGCAGGACTTC.